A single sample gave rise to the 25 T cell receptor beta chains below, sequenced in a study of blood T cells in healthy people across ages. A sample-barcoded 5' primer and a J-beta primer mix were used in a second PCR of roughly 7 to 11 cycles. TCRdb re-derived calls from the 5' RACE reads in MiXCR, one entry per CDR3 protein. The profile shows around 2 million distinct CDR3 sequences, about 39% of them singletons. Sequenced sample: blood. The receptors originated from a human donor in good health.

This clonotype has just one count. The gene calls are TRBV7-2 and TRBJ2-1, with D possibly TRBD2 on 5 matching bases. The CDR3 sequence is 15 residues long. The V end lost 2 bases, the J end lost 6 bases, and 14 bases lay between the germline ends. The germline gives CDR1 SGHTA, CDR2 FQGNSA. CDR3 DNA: TGTGCCAGCAGCTTATCATGGACTCTAACCAATGAGCAGTTCTTC. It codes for CASSLSWTLTNEQFF.

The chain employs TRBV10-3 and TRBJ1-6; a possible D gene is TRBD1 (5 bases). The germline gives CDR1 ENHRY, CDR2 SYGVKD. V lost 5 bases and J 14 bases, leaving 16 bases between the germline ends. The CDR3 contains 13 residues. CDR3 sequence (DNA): TGTGCCATCAGTTCAGACGGCAGACAGTCCCTCCACTTT. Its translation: CAISSDGRQSLHF.

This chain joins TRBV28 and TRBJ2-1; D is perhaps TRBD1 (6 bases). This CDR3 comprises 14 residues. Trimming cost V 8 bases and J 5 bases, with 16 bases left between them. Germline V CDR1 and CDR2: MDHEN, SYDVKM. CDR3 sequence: CASQEDSLDNEQFF. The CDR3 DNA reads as TGTGCCAGCCAAGAGGACAGTCTAGACAATGAGCAGTTCTTC.

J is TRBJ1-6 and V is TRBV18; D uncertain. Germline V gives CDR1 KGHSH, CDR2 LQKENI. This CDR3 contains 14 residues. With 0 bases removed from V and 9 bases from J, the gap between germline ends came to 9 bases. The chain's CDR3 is CASSPPMGSSPLHF. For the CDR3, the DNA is TGTGCCAGCTCACCACCGATGGGGTCTTCACCCCTCCACTTT.

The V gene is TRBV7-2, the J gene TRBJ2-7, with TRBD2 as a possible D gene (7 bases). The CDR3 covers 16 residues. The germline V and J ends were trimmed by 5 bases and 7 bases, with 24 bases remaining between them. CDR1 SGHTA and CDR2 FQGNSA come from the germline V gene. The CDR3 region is CASSLGGGASHNEQYF. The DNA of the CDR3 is TGTGCCAGCAGCCTGGGCGGGGGCGCCTCCCACAATGAGCAGTACTTC.

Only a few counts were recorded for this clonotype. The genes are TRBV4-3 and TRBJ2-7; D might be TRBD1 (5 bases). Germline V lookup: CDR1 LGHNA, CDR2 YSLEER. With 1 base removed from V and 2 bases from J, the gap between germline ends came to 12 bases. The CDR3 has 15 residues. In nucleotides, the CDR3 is TGCGCCAGCAGCCAAGCGAGACAGCCAGCCTACGAGCAGTACTTC. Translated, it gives CASSQARQPAYEQYF.

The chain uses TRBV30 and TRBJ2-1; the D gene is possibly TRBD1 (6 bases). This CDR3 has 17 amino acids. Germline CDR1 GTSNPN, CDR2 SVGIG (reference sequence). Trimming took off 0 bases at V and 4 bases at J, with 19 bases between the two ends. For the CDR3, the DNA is TGTGCCTGGAGTGTAATCAGGGGCCTACCCAGATACAATGAGCAGTTCTTC. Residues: CAWSVIRGLPRYNEQFF.

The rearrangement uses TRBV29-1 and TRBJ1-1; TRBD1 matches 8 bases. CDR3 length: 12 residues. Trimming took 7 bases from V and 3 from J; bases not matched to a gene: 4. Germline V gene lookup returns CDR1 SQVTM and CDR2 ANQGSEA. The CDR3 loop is CSAGQAYTEAFF. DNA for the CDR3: TGCAGCGCGGGACAGGCCTACACTGAAGCTTTCTTT. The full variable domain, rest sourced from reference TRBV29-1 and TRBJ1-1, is SAVISQKPSRDICQRGTSLTIQCQVDSQVTMMFWYRQQPGQSLTLIATANQGSEATYESGFVIDKFPISRPNLTFSTLTVSNMSPEDSSIYLCSAGQAYTEAFFGQGTRLTVV.

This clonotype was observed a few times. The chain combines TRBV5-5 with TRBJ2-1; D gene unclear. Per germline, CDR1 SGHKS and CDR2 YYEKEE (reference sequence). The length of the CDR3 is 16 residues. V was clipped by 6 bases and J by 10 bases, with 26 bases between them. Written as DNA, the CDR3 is TGTGCCAGCACCTTACCGGGCACCCAGGTCGAGAGCGAGCAGTTCTTC. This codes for CASTLPGTQVESEQFF. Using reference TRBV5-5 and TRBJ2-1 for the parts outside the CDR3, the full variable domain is DAGVTQSPTHLIKTRGQQVTLRCSPISGHKSVSWYQQVLGQGPQFIFQYYEKEERGRGNFPDRFSARQFPNYSSELNVNALLLGDSALYLCASTLPGTQVESEQFFGPGTRLTVL.

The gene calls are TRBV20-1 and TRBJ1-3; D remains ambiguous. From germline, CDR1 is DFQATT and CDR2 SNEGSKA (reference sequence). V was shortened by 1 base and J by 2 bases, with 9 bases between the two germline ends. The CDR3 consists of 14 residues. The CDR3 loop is CSARVVTPGNTIYF. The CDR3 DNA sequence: TGCAGTGCTAGAGTCGTAACACCTGGAAACACCATATATTTT.

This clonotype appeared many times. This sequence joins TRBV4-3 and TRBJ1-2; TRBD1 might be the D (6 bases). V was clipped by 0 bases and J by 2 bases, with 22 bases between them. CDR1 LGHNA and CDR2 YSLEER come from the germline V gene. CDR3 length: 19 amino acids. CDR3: CASSQETRVWRGPNYGYTF. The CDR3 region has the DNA TGCGCCAGCAGCCAAGAAACCCGTGTCTGGCGGGGGCCGAACTATGGCTACACCTTC.

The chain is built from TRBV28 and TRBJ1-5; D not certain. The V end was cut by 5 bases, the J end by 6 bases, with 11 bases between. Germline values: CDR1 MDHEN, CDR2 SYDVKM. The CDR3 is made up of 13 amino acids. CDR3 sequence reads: CASSVLRVQPQHF. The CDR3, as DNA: TGTGCCAGCAGTGTTCTGCGGGTTCAGCCCCAGCATTTT.

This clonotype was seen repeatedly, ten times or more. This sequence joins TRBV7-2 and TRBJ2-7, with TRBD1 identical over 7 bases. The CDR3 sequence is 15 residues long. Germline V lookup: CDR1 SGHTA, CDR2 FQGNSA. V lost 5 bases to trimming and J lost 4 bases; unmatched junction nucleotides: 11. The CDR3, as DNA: TGTGCCAGCAGCCCCCACAGGGGTGTGGGGTACGAGCAGTACTTC. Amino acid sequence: CASSPHRGVGYEQYF.

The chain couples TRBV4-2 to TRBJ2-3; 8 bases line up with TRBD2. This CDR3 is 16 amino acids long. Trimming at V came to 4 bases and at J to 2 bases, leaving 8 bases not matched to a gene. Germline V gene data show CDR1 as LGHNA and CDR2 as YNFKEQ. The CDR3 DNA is TGTGCCAGCAGCCCCGCCCGGGGGGGGGACACAGATACGCAGTATTTT. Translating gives CASSPARGGDTDTQYF.

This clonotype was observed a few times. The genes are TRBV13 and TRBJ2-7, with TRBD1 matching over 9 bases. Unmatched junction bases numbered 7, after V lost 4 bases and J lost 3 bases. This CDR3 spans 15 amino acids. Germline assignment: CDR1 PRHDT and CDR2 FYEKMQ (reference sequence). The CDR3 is CASSWTGASLYEQYF. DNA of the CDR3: TGTGCCAGCAGCTGGACAGGGGCTTCCCTCTACGAGCAGTACTTC.

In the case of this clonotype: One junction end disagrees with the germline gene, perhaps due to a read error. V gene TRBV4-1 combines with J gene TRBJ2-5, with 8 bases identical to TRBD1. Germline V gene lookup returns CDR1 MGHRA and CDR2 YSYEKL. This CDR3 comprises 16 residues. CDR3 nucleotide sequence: TGCGTCAGCAGCCAAGATCGGACAGGGTTGGGGGAGACCCAGTACTTC. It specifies CVSSQDRTGLGETQYF.

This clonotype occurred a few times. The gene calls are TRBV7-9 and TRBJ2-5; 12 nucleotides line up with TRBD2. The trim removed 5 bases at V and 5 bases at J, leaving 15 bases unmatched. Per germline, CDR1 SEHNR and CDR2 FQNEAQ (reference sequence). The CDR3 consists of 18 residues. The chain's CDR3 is CASSAGRSSGGADETQYF. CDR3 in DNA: TGTGCCAGCAGCGCGGGCCGATCTAGCGGGGGGGCTGATGAGACCCAGTACTTC.

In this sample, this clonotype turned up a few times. Here the CDR3 reads CASSQDLNRVTDTQYF. The CDR3 DNA reads as TGTGCCAGCAGCCAAGATCTTAACAGGGTCACAGATACGCAGTATTTT. J is TRBJ2-3 and V is TRBV4-2, with a possible D match to TRBD1 (6 bases). Per the germline V gene, CDR1 is LGHNA and CDR2 is YNFKEQ. CDR3 size: 16 residues. V was shortened by 0 bases and J by 2 bases, with 12 bases between the two germline ends.

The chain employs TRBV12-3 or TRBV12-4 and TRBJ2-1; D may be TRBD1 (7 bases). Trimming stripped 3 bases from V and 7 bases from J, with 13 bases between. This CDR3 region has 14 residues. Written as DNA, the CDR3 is TGTGCCAGCAGTTTCTTCGGGGGACAGAATGAGCAGTTCTTC. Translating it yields CASSFFGGQNEQFF.

The CDR3 DNA follows: TGTGCCAGCAGCTCACCAGGCGAGCCAGATACGCAGTATTTT. Residues: CASSSPGEPDTQYF. The rearrangement uses TRBV12-3 or TRBV12-4 and TRBJ2-3; no firm D call. The CDR3 runs to 14 residues. Trimming left V 6 bases short and J 4 bases short, with 14 bases between.

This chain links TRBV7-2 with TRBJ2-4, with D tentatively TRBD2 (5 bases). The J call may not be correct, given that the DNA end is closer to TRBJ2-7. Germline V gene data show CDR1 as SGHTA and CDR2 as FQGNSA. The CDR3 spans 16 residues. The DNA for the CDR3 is TGTGCCAGCAGCTTAGACGGGCAGCCTCGGGGATACGAGCAGTACTTC. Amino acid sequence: CASSLDGQPRGYEQYF.

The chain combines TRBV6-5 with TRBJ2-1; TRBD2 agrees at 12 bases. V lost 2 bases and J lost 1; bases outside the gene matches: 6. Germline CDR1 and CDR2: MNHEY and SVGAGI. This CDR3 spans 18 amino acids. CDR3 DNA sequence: TGTGCCAGCAGTTACGACCACGGACTAGCGGGGTCCTACAATGAGCAGTTCTTC. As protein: CASSYDHGLAGSYNEQFF.

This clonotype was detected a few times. CDR3 DNA: TGCAGCGTTGAAAGTAGCACTGAAGCTTTCTTT. It encodes CSVESSTEAFF. This chain uses TRBV29-1 with TRBJ1-1, with D hard to call. The CDR3 runs 11 residues. The V end was cut by 2 bases, the J end by 4 bases, with 5 bases between. Germline V gene lookup returns CDR1 SQVTM and CDR2 ANQGSEA.

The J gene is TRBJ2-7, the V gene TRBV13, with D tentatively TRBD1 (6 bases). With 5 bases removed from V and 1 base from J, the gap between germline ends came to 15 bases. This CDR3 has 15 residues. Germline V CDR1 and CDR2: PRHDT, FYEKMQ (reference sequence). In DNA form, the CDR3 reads TGTGCCAGCAGCGACCGAACGGACAGTTCCTACGAGCAGTACTTC. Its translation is CASSDRTDSSYEQYF.

The CDR3 loop reads CASSFLGTESYNEQFF. The DNA of the CDR3 is TGTGCCAGCAGCTTCCTTGGGACAGAGTCCTACAATGAGCAGTTCTTC. V usage is TRBV7-6 and J usage is TRBJ2-1; 7 bases map to TRBD1. V lost 3 bases to trimming and J lost 1 base; unmatched junction nucleotides: 6. Germline lookup yields CDR1 SGHVS and CDR2 FNYEAQ. This CDR3 comprises 16 residues.